This T cell receptor beta chain emerged from a study of T cell responses to AZD1222 COVID-19 vaccine. The CDR3 spans 14 residues. Germline-derived CDR1 and CDR2 are SQVTM and ANQGSEA. V lost 6 bases and J 8 bases, leaving 23 bases between the germline ends. Sequencing was performed with immunoSEQ multiplex PCR; in TCRdb, only in-frame clones are kept and a portion is missing. This sample carries 95,000 or so clones, roughly nine tenths of them seen once, and the ten largest clones take about 3.7%. The source was peripheral blood, collected on day 0 of AZD1222 vaccination. The TCR comes from an adult in good health. V usage is TRBV29-1 and J usage is TRBJ2-7; TRBD2 might be the D (5 bases). This chain's CDR3 is CSVAHSSSGSKQYF. The CDR3 DNA follows: TGCAGCGTCGCCCACTCTAGCTCCGGCTCCAAGCAGTACTTC.